Below are 17 T cell receptor beta chains sequenced from a single sample in a study of CD8 T cells in Susac syndrome. RNA in amounts of roughly 0.5 to 1 ug was reverse transcribed with random hexamers. TCRdb re-called the immunoSEQ multiplex PCR reads with MiXCR, one entry per CDR3 protein. The table lists 250,000 to 350,000 distinct CDR3 sequences, 92% of them singletons, with roughly 0.059% in the top ten. Sequences were obtained from CD4+ T cells from PBMCs. These receptors were obtained from a human donor with multiple sclerosis.

The V gene is TRBV29-1, the J gene TRBJ1-2; D unresolved. CDR3 size: 12 residues. Trimming cost V 2 bases and J 4 bases, with 8 bases left between them. From germline, CDR1 is SQVTM and CDR2 ANQGSEA. The CDR3 coding sequence is TGCAGCGTTGAACAGTTCAGCTATGGCTACACCTTC. Translated: CSVEQFSYGYTF.

The genes are TRBV20-1 and TRBJ1-2, with D maybe TRBD1 (6 bases). Germline values: CDR1 DFQATT, CDR2 SNEGSKA (reference sequence). The CDR3 is made up of 14 amino acids. The V gene lost 1 base and the J gene lost 1 base, with 10 bases spanning the gap. CDR3 coding DNA: TGCAGTGCTAGAGTGGACAGTAATAACTATGGCTACACCTTC. Translating it yields CSARVDSNNYGYTF.

The rearrangement uses TRBV6-5 and TRBJ2-1, with D unresolved. Trimming shortened V by 4 bases and J by 5 bases, and 18 bases separated the two germline ends. This CDR3 has 16 amino acids. Looked up from germline, CDR1 is MNHEY and CDR2 is SVGAGI. The CDR3 nucleotides read TGTGCCAGCAGTTCCGGTGATGCGCGGCCGAACAATGAGCAGTTCTTC. Its translation: CASSSGDARPNNEQFF.

This chain connects TRBV15 to TRBJ2-4; D might be TRBD1 (6 bases). CDR3 length equals 16 residues. The germline V and J ends were trimmed by 0 bases and 3 bases, with 12 bases remaining between them. Per the germline V gene, CDR1 is LNHNV and CDR2 is YYDKDF (reference sequence). CDR3 DNA sequence: TGTGCCACCAGCAGAGATCCAAGGACAGTCAAAAACATTCAGTACTTC. Its translation is CATSRDPRTVKNIQYF. Together with reference TRBV15 and TRBJ2-4, the CDR3 gives the full variable domain: DAMVIQNPRYQVTQFGKPVTLSCSQTLNHNVMYWYQQKSSQAPKLLFHYYDKDFNNEADTPDNFQSRRPNTSFCFLDIRSPGLGDTAMYLCATSRDPRTVKNIQYFGAGTRLSVL.

The rearrangement uses TRBV28 and TRBJ1-2; D gene uncertain. CDR1 is MDHEN, CDR2 SYDVKM, per germline. Trimming left V 1 base short and J 1 base short, with 1 base between. The CDR3 runs to 12 residues. CDR3 DNA sequence: TGTGCCAGCAGTTTATTTAACTATGGCTACACCTTC. The encoded protein is CASSLFNYGYTF.

This rearrangement joins TRBV6-5 to TRBJ1-2; D might be TRBD1 (5 bases). Germline-derived CDR1 and CDR2 are MNHEY and SVGAGI. The V gene lost 6 bases and the J gene lost 2 bases, with 13 bases spanning the gap. This CDR3 has 14 residues. This CDR3 reads CASRLPGSNYGYTF. The CDR3 nucleotides are TGTGCCAGCAGACTCCCAGGGTCCAACTATGGCTACACCTTC.

The rearrangement joins TRBV29-1 to TRBJ1-1, with TRBD1 matching 9 bases. The junction had 16 bases not matched to a gene; V was cut back by 7 bases and J by 4 bases. Germline CDR1 and CDR2: SQVTM and ANQGSEA. This CDR3 is 16 amino acids long. For the CDR3, the DNA is TGCAGCGCCTCCGGTAGGACAGGGGTTGATGGCACTGAAGCTTTCTTT. This codes for CSASGRTGVDGTEAFF. The full variable domain, completed using reference TRBV29-1 and TRBJ1-1, is SAVISQKPSRDICQRGTSLTIQCQVDSQVTMMFWYRQQPGQSLTLIATANQGSEATYESGFVIDKFPISRPNLTFSTLTVSNMSPEDSSIYLCSASGRTGVDGTEAFFGQGTRLTVV.

This chain connects TRBV18 to TRBJ2-6, with D uncertain. The V and J ends lost 4 bases and 2 bases respectively, with 15 bases between them. The CDR3 consists of 17 residues. Looked up from germline, CDR1 is KGHSH and CDR2 is LQKENI. CDR3 sequence reads: CASSLLKTRTGANVLTF. Written as DNA, the CDR3 is TGTGCCAGCTCACTACTCAAAACCCGGACTGGGGCCAACGTCCTGACTTTC. Combining the CDR3 with reference TRBV18 and TRBJ2-6 gives the whole variable domain NAGVMQNPRHLVRRRGQEARLRCSPMKGHSHVYWYRQLPEEGLKFMVYLQKENIIDESGMPKERFSAEFPKEGPSILRIQQVVRGDSAAYFCASSLLKTRTGANVLTFGAGSRLTVL.

In DNA, the CDR3 is TGTGCCAGCAGTGAAGCGGGACCAATCGGATTTGGAAGGCTCTCCAGTGGAAACACCATATATTTT. This codes for CASSEAGPIGFGRLSSGNTIYF. The chain combines TRBV6-1 with TRBJ1-3; D is perhaps TRBD1 (5 bases). The CDR3 runs to 22 residues. Trimming cost V 0 bases and J 3 bases, with 30 bases left between them. The germline gives CDR1 MNHNS, CDR2 SASEGT.

The genes are TRBV6-2 or TRBV6-3 and TRBJ2-1; 10 bases are a match to TRBD2. The CDR3 is 16 residues long. Germline V gene lookup returns CDR1 MNHEY and CDR2 SVGEGT. Trimming cost V 2 bases and J 9 bases; bases outside gene matches: 10. CDR3 loop: CASSYHGSGRGTEQFF. The CDR3, as DNA: TGTGCCAGCAGTTACCACGGGAGCGGGAGGGGCACTGAGCAGTTCTTC.

The chain employs TRBV6-6 and TRBJ2-2; tentatively, D is TRBD1 (6 bases). Germline CDR1 MNHNY, CDR2 SVGAGI (reference sequence). Deletions cut 4 bases from V and 3 bases from J, with 12 bases between. This CDR3 region has 15 residues. The CDR3 reads CASSWGQGDTGELFF. CDR3 nucleotide sequence: TGTGCCAGCAGTTGGGGACAAGGGGACACCGGGGAGCTGTTTTTT.

The V and J genes are TRBV5-6 and TRBJ1-5; unclear D gene. V lost 1 base to trimming and J lost 4 bases, with 9 bases between them. The germline gives CDR1 SGHDT, CDR2 YYEEEE. This CDR3 region has 14 residues. CDR3 in DNA: TGTGCCAGCAGCTTGAGGAGGGCTAATCAGCCCCAGCATTTT. This gives the protein CASSLRRANQPQHF.

This clonotype has only one observation. This chain joins TRBV7-2 and TRBJ2-5, with 7 bases that match TRBD2. The germline CDR1 and CDR2 sequences are SGHTA and FQGNSA. V trimming: 1 base; J trimming: 4 bases; junction bases outside the gene matches: 3. This CDR3 contains 14 residues. CDR3 region: CASSLGGLSETQYF. DNA of the CDR3: TGTGCCAGCAGCTTAGGGGGACTATCAGAGACCCAGTACTTC.

V usage is TRBV12-5 and J usage is TRBJ2-3, with 7 positions matching TRBD2. J lost 4 bases, V lost 6 bases, and 4 bases had no gene match. Germline CDR1 is LGHNT and CDR2 is FRNRAP. The length of the CDR3 is 13 residues. The DNA of the CDR3 is TGTGCTAGTGGCCTCGCGGGGGCAGATACGCAGTATTTT. Translation: CASGLAGADTQYF.

V gene TRBV20-1 combines with J gene TRBJ1-3; weak D call: TRBD1 (5 bases). From germline, CDR1 is DFQATT and CDR2 SNEGSKA (reference sequence). The CDR3 extends over 15 amino acids. V was cut by 6 bases and J by 1 base, with 16 bases left in between. The CDR3 loop is CSAKRPGGSGNTIYF. As DNA, the CDR3 is TGCAGTGCCAAACGGCCGGGGGGATCTGGAAACACCATATATTTT.

Only a few counts were recorded for this clonotype. The chain carries TRBV29-1 and TRBJ2-7; perhaps TRBD2 as D (6 bases). Trimming removed 4 bases at V and 4 bases at J, with 17 bases between. Per the germline V gene, CDR1 is SQVTM and CDR2 is ANQGSEA. The CDR3 length is 14 residues. In DNA form, the CDR3 reads TGCAGCGTTGGAGGAGGGAGAGGGGCATACGAGCAGTACTTC. Encoded protein: CSVGGGRGAYEQYF.

The chain combines TRBV29-1 with TRBJ2-3; D ambiguous. The germline CDR1 and CDR2 sequences are SQVTM and ANQGSEA. The CDR3 length is 15 residues. Trimming cost V 4 bases and J 0 bases, with 14 bases left between them. The CDR3 protein is CSVGSDGRSTDTQYF. As DNA, the CDR3 is TGCAGCGTTGGAAGCGACGGCAGAAGCACAGATACGCAGTATTTT.